Presented here are 32 T cell receptor beta chains from one specimen sequenced in a study of T cells in Graves' hyperthyroidism and ophthalmopathy. What was amplified from RNA transcripts were TCR beta CDR3 regions. During a first-round RT-PCR of the TCR CDR3, the HTBI primer set was used. TCRdb passed the multiplex PCR reads through MiXCR, listing each CDR3 protein once. The sample yields about 360,000 distinct CDR3 sequences, around 25% seen once. Sequenced material: blood. These receptors were obtained from a man between 45 and 60 years old with Graves' hyperthyroidism.

In the case of this clonotype: A much larger clone is a single base away; this may be a read error. The CDR3 region is CASSDNSVNHNEQYF. The CDR3 DNA sequence: TGTGCCAGCAGTGATAACAGTGTCAACCACAATGAGCAGTACTTC. The genes are TRBV6-1 and TRBJ2-1, with D uncertain. Gene TRBJ2-7 matches the end of the DNA better, so the J call may be wrong. The CDR3 has 15 residues. The V gene's germline CDR1 is MNHNS and CDR2 SASEGT.

This chain joins TRBV30 and TRBJ2-7; 7 bases are a match to TRBD2. The CDR3 consists of 12 residues. Trimming cost V 4 bases and J 9 bases; bases outside gene matches: 9. CDR1 is GTSNPN and CDR2 is SVGIG in the germline V gene (reference sequence). DNA of the CDR3: TGTGCCTGGACCCCCGCGGGAGCTTGGCAGTACTTC. This gives the protein CAWTPAGAWQYF.

The chain has TRBV6-5 and TRBJ2-5, with D uncertain. CDR3 size: 15 residues. Between the trimmed V and J ends, which lost 2 bases and 5 bases, there was a span of 15 bases. Germline CDR1 reads MNHEY; CDR2 reads SVGAGI. The CDR3 DNA follows: TGTGCCAGCAGTTACGTCCGGAGTCAGCAGGAGACCCAGTACTTC. Translation: CASSYVRSQQETQYF.

This clonotype was observed a handful of times. This rearrangement joins TRBV12-3 or TRBV12-4 to TRBJ2-3, with 12 bases identical to TRBD2. CDR3 size: 15 residues. The V segment lost 7 bases and the J segment 10 bases; nucleotides outside the gene matches: 12. The CDR3 region has the DNA TGTGCCAGCATTAAGACTAGCGGGAGCTTTGAGGCGCAGTATTTT. Its translation is CASIKTSGSFEAQYF.

The chain carries TRBV6-2 or TRBV6-3 and TRBJ2-1; 8 bases line up with TRBD1. The CDR3 spans 15 residues. After removal of 6 bases from V and 8 bases from J, the junction contained 12 bases not matched to a gene. Germline values: CDR1 MNHEY, CDR2 SVGEGT. The CDR3 reads CASSPPDRVGDEQFF. For the CDR3, the DNA is TGTGCCAGCAGCCCTCCGGACAGGGTGGGCGATGAGCAGTTCTTC.

The chain combines TRBV14 with TRBJ2-7; D not certain. Trimming shortened V by 8 bases and J by 6 bases, and 14 bases separated the two germline ends. This CDR3 contains 12 residues. Germline V gene data show CDR1 as SGHDN and CDR2 as FVKESK. CDR3 bases: TGTGCCAGCGGTGTCGGCACCCGCGAGCAGTACTTC. This encodes CASGVGTREQYF.

This chain joins TRBV11-3 and TRBJ2-1; the D gene could be TRBD1 or TRBD2 (5 bases each). V lost 0 bases, J lost 2 bases, and 14 bases lay in between. Germline V lookup: CDR1 SGHNT, CDR2 YENEEA. This CDR3 region has 17 residues. The CDR3 reads CASSLEFRDPAYNEQFF. For the CDR3, the DNA is TGTGCCAGCAGCTTAGAATTTCGGGACCCGGCCTACAATGAGCAGTTCTTC. Drawing the rest from reference TRBV11-3 and TRBJ2-1, the complete variable domain is EAGVVQSPRYKIIEKKQPVAFWCNPISGHNTLYWYLQNLGQGPELLIRYENEEAVDDSQLPKDRFSAERLKGVDSTLKIQPAELGDSAVYLCASSLEFRDPAYNEQFFGPGTRLTVL.

The sample holds many counts of this clonotype. V and J are TRBV18 and TRBJ2-7; 7 positions agree with TRBD1. CDR3 size: 15 residues. Germline V gives CDR1 KGHSH, CDR2 LQKENI. V shed 6 bases and J 4 bases; nucleotides not matched to a gene: 12. Written as DNA, the CDR3 is TGTGCCAGCTCGCTCCAGACAGGGTTAATGTACGAGCAGTACTTC. Translation: CASSLQTGLMYEQYF. The full variable domain, rest sourced from reference TRBV18 and TRBJ2-7, is NAGVMQNPRHLVRRRGQEARLRCSPMKGHSHVYWYRQLPEEGLKFMVYLQKENIIDESGMPKERFSAEFPKEGPSILRIQQVVRGDSAAYFCASSLQTGLMYEQYFGPGTRLTVT.

This sequence joins TRBV5-1 and TRBJ2-5, with TRBD1 identical over 11 bases. The CDR3 extends over 15 amino acids. CDR1 is SGHRS and CDR2 is YFSETQ in the germline V gene. The J segment lost 5 bases and the V segment lost 4 bases, leaving 7 bases of the junction unmatched. CDR3 region: CASSPRTGGSETQYF. Written as DNA, the CDR3 is TGCGCCAGCAGCCCCCGGACAGGGGGCAGTGAGACCCAGTACTTC.

V is TRBV29-1 and J is TRBJ1-1; no clear D. V was pared by 0 bases and J by 1 base, with 3 bases between. The CDR3 has 12 amino acids. Germline V gene data show CDR1 as SQVTM and CDR2 as ANQGSEA. CDR3 region: CSVEESNTEAFF. The CDR3 nucleotides are TGCAGCGTTGAAGAATCGAACACTGAAGCTTTCTTT. The entire variable domain, with the rest obtained from reference TRBV29-1 and TRBJ1-1, is as follows: SAVISQKPSRDICQRGTSLTIQCQVDSQVTMMFWYRQQPGQSLTLIATANQGSEATYESGFVIDKFPISRPNLTFSTLTVSNMSPEDSSIYLCSVEESNTEAFFGQGTRLTVV.

This clonotype was counted only a few times. V and J are TRBV29-1 and TRBJ1-1; D remains unclear. Germline V lookup: CDR1 SQVTM, CDR2 ANQGSEA. V lost 1 base, J lost 0 bases, and 0 bases lay in between. The CDR3 has 11 amino acids. Written as DNA, the CDR3 is TGCAGCGTTGAAGTGAACACTGAAGCTTTCTTT. Its protein is CSVEVNTEAFF. Full variable domain (rest looked up from reference TRBV29-1 and TRBJ1-1): SAVISQKPSRDICQRGTSLTIQCQVDSQVTMMFWYRQQPGQSLTLIATANQGSEATYESGFVIDKFPISRPNLTFSTLTVSNMSPEDSSIYLCSVEVNTEAFFGQGTRLTVV.

This clonotype turned up a few times. The J gene is TRBJ2-1, the V gene TRBV12-3 or TRBV12-4; possibly TRBD2 for D (5 bases). This CDR3 region has 15 residues. V was pared by 3 bases and J by 7 bases, with 16 bases between. DNA of the CDR3: TGTGCCAGCAGTTTTTACGAGAGGGAGAAGAATGAGCAGTTCTTC. Its translation: CASSFYEREKNEQFF.

A few counts support this clonotype. The V and J genes are TRBV10-2 and TRBJ1-5; D perhaps matches TRBD1 (6 bases). Between the trimmed V and J ends, which lost 1 base and 3 bases, there was a span of 10 bases. This CDR3 contains 15 residues. CDR1 WSHSY and CDR2 SAAADI come from the germline V gene. The chain's CDR3 is CASSELGGANQPQHF. CDR3 DNA sequence: TGCGCCAGCAGTGAGTTGGGGGGGGCCAATCAGCCCCAGCATTTT.

The genes are TRBV29-1 and TRBJ2-5; 8 bases are shared with TRBD2. CDR1 and CDR2 from the germline V gene are SQVTM and ANQGSEA. There are 14 residues in the CDR3. The V segment lost 7 bases and the J segment 1 base; nucleotides outside the gene matches: 8. The CDR3 nucleotides read TGCAGCGCCGGATCGAGCGGGAGCCAAGAGACCCAGTACTTC. It is translated as CSAGSSGSQETQYF.

This clonotype was counted a few times. The rearrangement links TRBV3-1 to TRBJ2-2; D is uncertain. V was trimmed by 4 bases and J by 7 bases, leaving 7 bases between them. CDR3 length equals 12 residues. Germline-derived CDR1 and CDR2 are LGHDT and YNNKEL (reference sequence). In DNA, the CDR3 is TGTGCCAGCAGCCTCCATTTCGGGGAGCTGTTTTTT. Its translation is CASSLHFGELFF.

This rearrangement joins TRBV29-1 to TRBJ2-7, with a tentative D call TRBD2 (5 bases). CDR1 SQVTM and CDR2 ANQGSEA come from the germline V gene. V gave up 5 bases and J gave up 8 bases, with 13 bases separating them. The CDR3 contains 11 residues. In DNA, the CDR3 is TGCAGCGTTTTTGAGGGCTGGCAGCAGTACTTC. Residues: CSVFEGWQQYF.

The gene calls are TRBV12-3 or TRBV12-4 and TRBJ2-1; D remains ambiguous. The CDR3 is 11 residues long. Between the trimmed V and J ends, which lost 2 bases and 8 bases, there was a span of 4 bases. CDR3 region: CASSLFYEQFF. The CDR3 nucleotides are TGTGCCAGCAGTTTATTCTATGAGCAGTTCTTC.

This clonotype turned up a few times. This chain uses TRBV20-1 with TRBJ2-1, with 7 bases identical to TRBD2. Germline V gene sequence: CDR1 DFQATT, CDR2 SNEGSKA (reference sequence). J lost 8 bases, V lost 2 bases, and 15 bases had no gene match. The CDR3 totals 16 residues. The CDR3 DNA reads as TGCAGTGCTAGAAAACCCTTTGCGGGAGCAGGTTATGAGCAGTTCTTC. Its protein is CSARKPFAGAGYEQFF.

The chain uses TRBV10-2 and TRBJ2-2; 9 nucleotides align to TRBD2. Germline-derived CDR1 and CDR2 are WSHSY and SAAADI. The CDR3 is 14 amino acids. V lost 6 bases and J lost 6; bases outside the gene matches: 5. The DNA of the CDR3 is TGCGCCAGCAGGGTAGCGGGAGTGGCCGGGGAGCTGTTTTTT. This sequence encodes CASRVAGVAGELFF.

The chain is built from TRBV9 and TRBJ1-6; D is undetermined. V lost 3 bases and J lost 0, with 7 bases in between. The CDR3 loop spans 15 amino acids. The V gene's germline CDR1 is SGDLS and CDR2 YYNGEE. The CDR3 loop reads CASSGDSSYNSPLHF. In DNA, the CDR3 is TGTGCCAGCAGCGGAGATAGCTCCTATAATTCACCCCTCCACTTT.

The chain employs TRBV7-9 and TRBJ1-5; D gene ambiguous. The CDR3 extends over 16 amino acids. V lost 2 bases and J lost 0, with 11 bases in between. Germline values: CDR1 SEHNR, CDR2 FQNEAQ (reference sequence). Here the CDR3 reads CASSLMRGNSNQPQHF. The CDR3 DNA reads as TGTGCCAGCAGCTTAATGCGAGGGAATAGCAATCAGCCCCAGCATTTT.

A note on this clonotype: One end of the junction does not line up with germline, which may come from a read error. The chain links TRBV28 to TRBJ1-1; D gene uncertain. Per the germline V gene, CDR1 is MDHEN and CDR2 is SYDVKM. The CDR3 runs to 14 residues. The CDR3 spells CASSWERVKTEAFF. The CDR3 region has the DNA TGTGCCAGCAGTTGGGAGAGGGTGAAGACTGAAGCTTTCTTT.

This clonotype has a count of ten or more. At one boundary the junction diverges from the germline segment, which might be a read error. J is TRBJ2-3 and V is TRBV7-7; 11 bases are shared with TRBD2. The germline V gene has CDR1 SSHAT and CDR2 FNYEAQ (reference sequence). The CDR3 is 16 residues long. The CDR3 DNA reads as TGTGCTAGCAGCATAGGGACTAGCGGACTACACGATACGCAGTATTTT. This sequence encodes CASSIGTSGLHDTQYF.

This clonotype was detected a few times. This chain uses TRBV5-6 with TRBJ2-5; possibly TRBD1 or TRBD2 for D (5 bases each). The CDR3 is made up of 13 amino acids. Trimming removed 2 bases at V and 4 bases at J, with 9 bases between. Germline V lookup: CDR1 SGHDT, CDR2 YYEEEE. The CDR3 sequence is CASSFGGAETQYF. The CDR3 nucleotides read TGTGCCAGCAGCTTTGGGGGTGCAGAGACCCAGTACTTC.

The CDR3 DNA reads TGTGCCAGTAGTATAGACAGGGGGGTCACCGGGGAGCTGTTTTTT. It encodes CASSIDRGVTGELFF. The gene calls are TRBV19 and TRBJ2-2, with TRBD1 as a possible D gene (7 bases). The CDR3 covers 15 residues. Trimming removed 0 bases from V and 4 bases from J, with 9 bases in between. Per germline, CDR1 LNHDA and CDR2 SQIVND (reference sequence). Filled out from reference TRBV19 and TRBJ2-2, the complete variable domain reads DGGITQSPKYLFRKEGQNVTLSCEQNLNHDAMYWYRQDPGQGLRLIYYSQIVNDFQKGDIAEGYSVSREKKESFPLTVTSAQKNPTAFYLCASSIDRGVTGELFFGEGSRLTVL.

The chain joins TRBV12-3 or TRBV12-4 to TRBJ1-4; 8 bases line up with TRBD1. V shed 6 bases, J shed 7 bases, and the junction held 10 bases outside the gene matches. The CDR3 runs to 15 residues. The CDR3 is CASSPTGAVGEKLFF. The CDR3 DNA is TGTGCCAGCAGCCCGACAGGGGCAGTCGGTGAAAAACTGTTTTTT.

The chain recombines TRBV20-1 with TRBJ2-1, with 11 nucleotides matching TRBD2. V was pared by 5 bases and J by 11 bases, with 11 bases of the junction left unmatched. Germline V gene data show CDR1 as DFQATT and CDR2 as SNEGSKA (reference sequence). The CDR3 spans 14 residues. The CDR3 DNA follows: TGCAGTGCTGAACCGGGACTAGCGGAGGGTAAGCAGTTCTTC. This encodes CSAEPGLAEGKQFF.

The chain recombines TRBV9 with TRBJ2-3, with D unclear. Per the germline V gene, CDR1 is SGDLS and CDR2 is YYNGEE. V lost 3 bases, J lost 4 bases, and 15 bases lay in between. The CDR3 totals 15 residues. CDR3 bases: TGTGCCAGCAGCGAATCCCCGAATTGGGCAGATACGCAGTATTTT. This encodes CASSESPNWADTQYF.

The chain uses TRBV18 and TRBJ2-5, with unresolved D. Germline assignment: CDR1 KGHSH and CDR2 LQKENI. CDR3 length: 16 amino acids. Trimming removed 2 bases from V and 4 bases from J, with 17 bases in between. The CDR3 reads CASSPARVGRGETQYF. The CDR3, as DNA: TGTGCCAGCTCACCAGCGAGAGTGGGCCGTGGAGAGACCCAGTACTTC.

This CDR3 reads CASSELAGGSYEQYF. CDR3 sequence (DNA): TGTGCCAGCAGTGAATTAGCGGGAGGTTCGTACGAGCAGTACTTC. The chain carries TRBV12-3 or TRBV12-4 and TRBJ2-7; 10 nucleotides match TRBD2. The CDR3 extends over 15 amino acids. The V gene end was trimmed by 5 bases and the J gene end by 4 bases; junction bases not matched to a gene: 8.

This rearrangement joins TRBV24-1 to TRBJ2-3; 15 bases agree with TRBD2. The CDR3 has 19 residues. Germline-derived CDR1 and CDR2 are KGHDR and SFDVKD. J was trimmed by 5 bases and V by 0 bases; bases with no gene match: 8. The CDR3 protein is CATSDLGLAGGPSQDTQYF. The CDR3 nucleotides read TGTGCCACCAGTGATTTGGGACTAGCGGGAGGGCCCTCTCAAGATACGCAGTATTTT.

This clonotype turned up a few times. V gene TRBV7-3 combines with J gene TRBJ2-3; TRBD2 aligns across 12 bases. Per germline, CDR1 SGHTA and CDR2 FQGTGA. There are 15 residues in the CDR3. The ends lost 5 bases at V and 5 bases at J; junction bases unmatched: 5. The CDR3 region has the DNA TGTGCCAGCAGCACACTAGCGGGAGGTGGAGATACGCAGTATTTT. Translating gives CASSTLAGGGDTQYF.